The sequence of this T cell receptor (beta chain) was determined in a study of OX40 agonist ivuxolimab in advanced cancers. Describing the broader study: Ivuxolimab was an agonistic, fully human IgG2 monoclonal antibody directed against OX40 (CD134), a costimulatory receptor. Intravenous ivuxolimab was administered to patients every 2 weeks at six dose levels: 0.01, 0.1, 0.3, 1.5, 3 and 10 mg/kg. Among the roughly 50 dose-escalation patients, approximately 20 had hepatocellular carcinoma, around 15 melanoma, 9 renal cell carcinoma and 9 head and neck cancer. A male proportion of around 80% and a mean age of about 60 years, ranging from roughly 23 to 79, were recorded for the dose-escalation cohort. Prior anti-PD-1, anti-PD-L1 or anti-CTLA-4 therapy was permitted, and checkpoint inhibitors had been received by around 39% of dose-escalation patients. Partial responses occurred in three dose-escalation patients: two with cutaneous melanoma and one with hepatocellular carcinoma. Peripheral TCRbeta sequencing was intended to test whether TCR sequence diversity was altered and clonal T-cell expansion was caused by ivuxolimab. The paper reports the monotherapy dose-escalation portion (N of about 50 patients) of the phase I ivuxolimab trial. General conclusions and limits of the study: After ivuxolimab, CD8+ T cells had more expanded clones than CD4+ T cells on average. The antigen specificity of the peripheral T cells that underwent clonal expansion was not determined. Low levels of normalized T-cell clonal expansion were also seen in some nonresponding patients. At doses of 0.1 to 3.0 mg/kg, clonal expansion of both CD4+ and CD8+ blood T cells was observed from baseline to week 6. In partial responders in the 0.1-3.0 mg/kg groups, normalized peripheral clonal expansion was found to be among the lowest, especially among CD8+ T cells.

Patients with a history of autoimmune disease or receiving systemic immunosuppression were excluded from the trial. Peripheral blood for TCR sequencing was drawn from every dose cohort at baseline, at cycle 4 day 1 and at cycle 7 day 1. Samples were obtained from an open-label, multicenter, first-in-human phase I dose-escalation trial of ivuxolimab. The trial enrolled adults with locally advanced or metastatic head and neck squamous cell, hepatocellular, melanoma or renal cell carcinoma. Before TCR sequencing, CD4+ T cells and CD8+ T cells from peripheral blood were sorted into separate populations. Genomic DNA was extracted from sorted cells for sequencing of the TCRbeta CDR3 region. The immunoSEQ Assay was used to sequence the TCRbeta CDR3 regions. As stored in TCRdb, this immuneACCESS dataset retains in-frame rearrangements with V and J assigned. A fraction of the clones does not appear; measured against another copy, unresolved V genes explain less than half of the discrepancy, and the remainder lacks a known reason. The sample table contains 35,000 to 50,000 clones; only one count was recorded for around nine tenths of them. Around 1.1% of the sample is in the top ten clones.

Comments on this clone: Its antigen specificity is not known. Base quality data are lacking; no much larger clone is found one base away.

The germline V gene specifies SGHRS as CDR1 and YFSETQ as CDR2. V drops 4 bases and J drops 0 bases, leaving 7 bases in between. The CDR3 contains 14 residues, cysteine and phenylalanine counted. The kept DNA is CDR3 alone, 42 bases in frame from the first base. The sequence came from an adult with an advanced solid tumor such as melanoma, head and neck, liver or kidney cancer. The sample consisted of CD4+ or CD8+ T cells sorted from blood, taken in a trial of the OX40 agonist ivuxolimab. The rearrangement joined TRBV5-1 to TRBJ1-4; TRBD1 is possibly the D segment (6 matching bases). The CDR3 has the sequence CASSRTATNEKLFF. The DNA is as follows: TGCGCCAGCAGCAGGACAGCAACTAATGAAAAACTGTTTTTT.